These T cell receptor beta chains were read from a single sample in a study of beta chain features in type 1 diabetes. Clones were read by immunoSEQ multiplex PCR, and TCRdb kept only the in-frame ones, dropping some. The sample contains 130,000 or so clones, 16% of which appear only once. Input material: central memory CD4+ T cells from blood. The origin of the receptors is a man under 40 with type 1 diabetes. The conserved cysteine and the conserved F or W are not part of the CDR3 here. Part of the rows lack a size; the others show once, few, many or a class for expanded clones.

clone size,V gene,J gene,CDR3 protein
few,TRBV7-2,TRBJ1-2,ASSLGSWAGDGYT
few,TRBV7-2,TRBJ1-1,ASSLVRPEAF
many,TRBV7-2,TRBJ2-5,ASSLPGTPETQY
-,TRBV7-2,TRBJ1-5,ASSRQGVSNQPQH
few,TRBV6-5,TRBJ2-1,ASSERRGGKNEQF
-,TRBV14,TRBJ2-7,ASSTTSYEQY
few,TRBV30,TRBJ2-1,AWRGRGRLDNEQF
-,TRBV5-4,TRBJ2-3,ASSLGSTQY
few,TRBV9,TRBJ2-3,ASSLAGGLTDTQY
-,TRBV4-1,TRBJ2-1,ASRDYLSSYNEQF
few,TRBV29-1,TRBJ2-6,SVRQGNSGANVLT
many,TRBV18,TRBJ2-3,ASSPNTDTQY
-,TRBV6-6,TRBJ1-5,ASNRGQNQPQH
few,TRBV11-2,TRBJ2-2,ASSLLGAGHTGELF
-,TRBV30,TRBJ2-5,ASSGGAQETQY
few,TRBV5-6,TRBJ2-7,ASSPLGNGWGYEQY
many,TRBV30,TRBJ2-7,AWRLASYEQY
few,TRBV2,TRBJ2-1,ASDAFGGINEQF
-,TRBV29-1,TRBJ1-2,SAQYAGQGARYGYT
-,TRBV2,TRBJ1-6,ASSGTGARSPLH
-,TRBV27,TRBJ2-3,ASSKSASPTDTQY
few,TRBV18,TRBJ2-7,ASSQGQGYYEQY
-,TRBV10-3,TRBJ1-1,ATAPAGQGTEAF
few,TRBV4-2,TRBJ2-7,ASSQGLGKTYEQY
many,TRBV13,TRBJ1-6,ASSFRRATYNSPLH
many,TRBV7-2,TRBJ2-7,ASRSGRYYEQY
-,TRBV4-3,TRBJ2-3,ASSQRQGRDTQY
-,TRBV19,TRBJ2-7,ASSTTGSPGLGEQY
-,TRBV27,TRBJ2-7,ASSLGQGMVQY
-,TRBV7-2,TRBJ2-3,ASSLDTSTDTQY
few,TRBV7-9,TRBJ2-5,ASSNRGAETQY